The rows below give T cell receptor beta chains drawn from one sample of a study of regulatory T cells in long-lasting Graves disease. Each CDR3 protein gets one entry after TCRdb re-called the multiplex PCR reads with MiXCR. The sample contains about 330,000 distinct CDR3 sequences, around 15% of which appear only once. Separately, the same data were catalogued under a study of T cells in Graves' hyperthyroidism and ophthalmopathy.

Sequencing used peripheral blood mononuclear cells (PBMCs), obtained at new diagnosis, from a patient treated with antithyroid drugs. All receptors derive from a woman aged 18-35 years with Graves disease. The CDR3 runs from the conserved cysteine through the conserved F or W. The D gene is left open where the match is weak. Not every row has a clone size; where given, it reads once, few, many or a size class.

>TRBJ2-3|-|TRBV2|few
CASRGGPSTDTQYF
TGTGCCAGCAGGGGCGGACCCAGCACAGATACGCAGTATTTT
>TRBJ2-7|-|TRBV7-9|few
CASRASTDYEQYF
TGTGCCAGCAGGGCTTCCACCGACTACGAGCAGTACTTC
>TRBJ2-3|-|TRBV19|-
CASSMFRDTDTQYF
TGTGCCAGTAGTATGTTCAGGGACACAGATACGCAGTATTTT
>TRBJ2-4|TRBD2|TRBV5-1|-
CASRPPGTSGRLAKNIQYF
TGCGCCAGCAGGCCGCCCGGGACTAGCGGGAGGCTAGCCAAAAACATTCAGTACTTC
>TRBJ1-1|TRBD1|TRBV24-1|many
CATSSPGQGEAFF
TGTGCCACCAGCTCCCCGGGACAGGGCGAAGCTTTCTTT
>TRBJ1-1|-|TRBV18|many
CASSPEVFGTEAFF
TGTGCCAGCTCACCGGAGGTTTTTGGCACTGAAGCTTTCTTT
>TRBJ2-7|-|TRBV14|many
CASSQERGCTAYEQYF
TGTGCCAGCAGCCAAGAACGAGGGTGCACAGCCTACGAGCAGTACTTC
>TRBJ1-1|-|TRBV20-1|many
CSASSPLRTVTEAFF
TGCAGTGCTAGTTCCCCCCTTCGGACAGTCACTGAAGCTTTCTTT
>TRBJ1-5|-|TRBV7-2|-
CASSLSRGLAGQPQHF
TGTGCCAGCAGCTTAAGTCGCGGTCTTGCGGGTCAGCCCCAGCATTTT
>TRBJ1-2|-|TRBV6-1|few
CASRPARANYGYTF
TGTGCCAGCAGACCAGCCAGGGCTAACTATGGCTACACCTTC
>TRBJ2-7|-|TRBV20-1|many
CSARDLHYEQYF
TGCAGTGCTAGAGATCTGCACTACGAGCAGTACTTC
>TRBJ1-1|-|TRBV2|many
CASSEDLNTEAFF
TGTGCCAGCAGTGAGGACTTGAACACTGAAGCTTTCTTT
>TRBJ1-2|-|TRBV12-3/TRBV12-4|many
CASREAGQYYGYTF
TGTGCCAGCCGTGAGGCAGGGCAATACTATGGCTACACCTTC
>TRBJ2-7|-|TRBV20-1|-
CSALVTESYEQYF
TGCAGTGCGCTGGTCACAGAGAGCTACGAGCAGTACTTC
>TRBJ2-1|TRBD2|TRBV13|many
CASSSLSDSGSHNEQFF
TGTGCCAGCAGCTCCCTCTCTGATAGCGGGAGTCATAATGAGCAGTTCTTC
>TRBJ2-7|-|TRBV5-1|many
CASSERNYEQYF
TGCGCCAGCAGCGAGCGGAACTACGAGCAGTACTTC
>TRBJ2-5|-|TRBV28|many
CATQPDQETQYF
TGTGCCACCCAACCGGATCAAGAGACCCAGTACTTC
>TRBJ2-5|TRBD1|TRBV20-1|many
CSAVGTVQETQYF
TGCAGTGCGGTCGGGACAGTACAAGAGACCCAGTACTTC
>TRBJ2-2|-|TRBV20-1|-
CSATRTGFGLAVNTGELFF
TGCAGTGCTACTAGGACAGGGTTCGGCCTAGCGGTGAACACCGGGGAGCTGTTTTTC
>TRBJ2-7|TRBD1|TRBV6-1|many
CASRSGQGSDEQYF
TGTGCCAGCAGATCGGGACAGGGTAGTGACGAGCAGTACTTC
>TRBJ2-3|TRBD2|TRBV5-1|many
CASSGRLAGWADTQYF
TGTGCCAGCAGCGGAAGACTAGCGGGATGGGCAGATACGCAGTATTTT
>TRBJ2-3|-|TRBV3-1|many
CASSQDSPLLSTDTQYF
TGTGCCAGCAGCCAAGATTCTCCCCTACTGAGCACAGATACGCAGTATTTT
>TRBJ2-7|-|TRBV15|-
CATSRDRAAAYEQYF
TGTGCCACCAGCAGAGATAGGGCGGCTGCTTACGAGCAGTACTTC
>TRBJ2-7|-|TRBV5-1|-
CASSYLGSTNNEQYF
TGCGCCAGCAGTTACTTAGGGTCAACAAACAACGAGCAGTACTTC
>TRBJ2-6|-|TRBV28|-
CASSLGFPPGANVLTF
TGTGCCAGCAGTTTAGGGTTCCCACCTGGGGCCAACGTCCTGACTTTC
>TRBJ2-7|-|TRBV4-1|-
CASSQGARDPLYEQYF
TGCGCCAGCAGCCAAGGGGCCCGGGACCCTCTCTACGAGCAGTACTTC
>TRBJ2-6|-|TRBV7-3|many
CASSQTGSAGANVLTF
TGTGCCAGCAGCCAAACAGGGTCAGCTGGGGCCAACGTCCTGACTTTC
>TRBJ1-5|-|TRBV19|once
CASSIKINQPQHF
TGTGCCAGTAGTATCAAAATTAATCAGCCCCAGCATTTT
>TRBJ2-7|TRBD1|TRBV18|few
CASSPDPGQGATYEQYF
TGTGCCAGCTCACCCGATCCGGGACAGGGGGCGACCTACGAGCAGTACTTC
>TRBJ2-1|TRBD2|TRBV5-1|many
CASSLEAGTSGYNEQFF
TGCGCCAGCAGCTTGGAGGCTGGGACTAGCGGATACAATGAGCAGTTCTTC
>TRBJ2-1|TRBD2|TRBV28|many
CASSGGGNSYNEQFF
TGTGCCAGCTCGGGGGGAGGAAACTCCTACAATGAGCAGTTCTTC
>TRBJ2-1|-|TRBV19|-
CASSMSANEQFF
TGTGCCAGTAGTATGTCAGCCAATGAGCAGTTCTTC
>TRBJ2-7|TRBD2|TRBV6-1|many
CASRGTSVSYEQYF
TGTGCCAGCAGAGGGACTAGCGTCTCCTACGAGCAGTACTTC
>TRBJ2-7|TRBD1|TRBV9|many
CASSPQGQGYEQYF
TGTGCCAGCAGCCCACAAGGACAGGGCTACGAGCAGTACTTC
>TRBJ1-2|-|TRBV6-2/TRBV6-3|many
CASSELGHYGYTF
TGTGCCAGCAGTGAACTAGGACATTATGGCTACACCTTC
>TRBJ2-2|TRBD1|TRBV5-1|-
CASSLGTGRPGELFF
TGCGCCAGCAGCCTTGGGACAGGGCGCCCCGGGGAGCTGTTTTTT
>TRBJ2-1|TRBD2|TRBV5-1|many
CASSTTGTNNEQFF
TGCGCCAGCAGCACTACCGGGACTAACAATGAGCAGTTCTTC
>TRBJ1-1|-|TRBV5-6|-
CASSLGERRTEAFF
TGTGCCAGCAGCTTGGGGGAGCGGCGGACTGAAGCTTTCTTT
>TRBJ1-4|-|TRBV4-1|few
CASSQDIGIWEKLFF
TGCGCCAGCAGCCAAGATATCGGGATCTGGGAAAAACTGTTTTTT
>TRBJ2-2|TRBD1|TRBV2|-
CASSLSGTGALSANTGELFF
TGTGCCAGCAGTTTGTCCGGGACAGGAGCCCTAAGCGCGAACACCGGGGAGCTGTTTTTT
>TRBJ1-5|-|TRBV6-1|many
CASIDGNSNQPQHF
TGTGCCAGCATCGACGGTAATAGCAATCAGCCCCAGCATTTT
>TRBJ2-1|TRBD2|TRBV7-6|many
CASSPRRGLAGGSPYNEQFF
TGTGCCAGCAGCCCCCGAAGGGGACTAGCGGGAGGCTCCCCTTACAATGAGCAGTTCTTC
>TRBJ2-7|-|TRBV11-1|many
CASSRGQGSPYEQYF
TGTGCCAGCAGCCGAGGGCAGGGGAGCCCCTACGAGCAGTACTTC
>TRBJ2-1|TRBD2|TRBV7-9|many
CASPYTSGDYNEQFF
TGTGCCAGCCCCTATACTAGCGGCGATTACAATGAGCAGTTCTTC
>TRBJ2-1|-|TRBV20-1|many
CSARPQRIYNEQFF
TGCAGTGCTAGACCTCAGCGTATATACAATGAGCAGTTCTTC
>TRBJ2-1|-|TRBV19|-
CASSLGGGPYNNEQFF
TGTGCCAGTAGTCTCGGGGGAGGACCATATAACAATGAGCAGTTCTTC